These 17 T cell receptor beta chains originate from one sample sequenced in a study of siplizumab effects on memory and regulatory T cells. The assay was immunoSEQ multiplex PCR, and TCRdb's table has in-frame clones only and misses some. The sample records around 77,000 clones, around 90% being singletons. The sample taken for sequencing was CD8+ T cells sorted from blood. Receptor source: a human donor in good health.

This chain joins TRBV12-5 and TRBJ2-1; D gene ambiguous. V lost 3 bases to trimming and J lost 0 bases, with 12 bases between them. The CDR3 length is 16 residues. Germline loops: CDR1 LGHNT, CDR2 FRNRAP. CDR3: CASGFIPPSSYNEQFF. In DNA, the CDR3 is TGTGCTAGTGGTTTTATACCCCCGAGCTCCTACAATGAGCAGTTCTTC.

The rearrangement links TRBV7-9 to TRBJ1-3, with 9 positions matching TRBD1. The CDR3 extends over 16 amino acids. CDR1 is SEHNR and CDR2 is FQNEAQ in the germline V gene (reference sequence). V was clipped by 3 bases and J by 2 bases; unmatched bases: 5. The CDR3, as DNA: TGTGCCAGCAGCTTTCCGGGACAGGGCGCTGGAAACACCATATATTTT. It translates to CASSFPGQGAGNTIYF.

This clone has a single count. The chain links TRBV27 to TRBJ2-7, with 11 bases aligning to TRBD2. Trimming cost V 8 bases and J 3 bases; bases outside gene matches: 9. This CDR3 comprises 15 residues. The germline CDR1 and CDR2 sequences are MNHEY and SMNVEV (reference sequence). As DNA, the CDR3 is TGTGCCAGCCGGACCCGACTAGCGGGAAACTACGAGCAGTACTTC. Protein sequence: CASRTRLAGNYEQYF.

V gene TRBV7-9 combines with J gene TRBJ1-2; TRBD1 aligns across 11 bases. Germline CDR1 reads SEHNR; CDR2 reads FQNEAQ (reference sequence). The CDR3 runs to 15 residues. With V trimmed by 7 bases and J by 3 bases, 7 bases remained unmatched. CDR3 residues: CASNNRDRGDYGYTF. The CDR3 coding sequence is TGTGCCAGCAACAACCGGGACAGGGGGGACTATGGCTACACCTTC.

The chain carries TRBV27 and TRBJ1-1; TRBD1 might be the D (5 bases). V lost 3 bases and J 6 bases, leaving 14 bases between the germline ends. Per germline, CDR1 MNHEY and CDR2 SMNVEV (reference sequence). The CDR3 has 14 residues. In DNA, the CDR3 is TGTGCCAGCAGTTTGGACACGCGCACGGCTGAAGCTTTCTTT. It codes for CASSLDTRTAEAFF.

This chain links TRBV5-4 with TRBJ1-2; 7 bases are shared with TRBD1. Germline values: CDR1 SGHNT, CDR2 YYREEE (reference sequence). V lost 1 base, J lost 6 bases, and 18 bases stayed unmatched. This CDR3 contains 18 residues. This CDR3 reads CASSLPGSRGSISHGYTF. The CDR3 coding sequence is TGTGCCAGCAGCTTGCCGGGCAGCAGGGGGAGCATCAGTCATGGCTACACCTTC.

V is TRBV18 and J is TRBJ2-2; D is possibly TRBD2 (6 bases). Germline assignment: CDR1 KGHSH and CDR2 LQKENI. This CDR3 is built from 17 residues. V shed 0 bases and J shed 7 bases, with 18 bases lying between them. CDR3 region: CASSPPGLTGAGGELFF. CDR3 nucleotides: TGTGCCAGCTCACCACCAGGGCTAACGGGAGCGGGCGGGGAGCTGTTTTTT.

V usage is TRBV7-6 and J usage is TRBJ1-1; D is perhaps TRBD1 (5 bases). The V gene lost 7 bases and the J gene lost 1 base, with 10 bases spanning the gap. Germline V gene sequence: CDR1 SGHVS, CDR2 FNYEAQ. The CDR3 covers 13 residues. This CDR3 reads CASTHGGNTEAFF. CDR3 DNA: TGTGCCAGCACCCATGGGGGGAACACTGAAGCTTTCTTT. Drawing the rest from reference TRBV7-6 and TRBJ1-1, the complete variable domain is GAGVSQSPRYKVTKRGQDVALRCDPISGHVSLYWYRQALGQGPEFLTYFNYEAQQDKSGLPNDRFSAERPEGSISTLTIQRTEQRDSAMYRCASTHGGNTEAFFGQGTRLTVV.

The table lists this clone with a count of one. V usage is TRBV7-9 and J usage is TRBJ1-5; D is perhaps TRBD1 (6 bases). The CDR3 has 15 amino acids. Trimming shortened V by 8 bases and J by 6 bases, and 20 bases separated the two germline ends. The germline V gene encodes CDR1 SEHNR and CDR2 FQNEAQ (reference sequence). The CDR3 region is CASAGDGGAVQPQHF. The CDR3 DNA reads TGTGCCAGCGCCGGGGACGGGGGGGCTGTTCAGCCCCAGCATTTT.

The chain combines TRBV6-1 with TRBJ2-1, with 11 nucleotides matching TRBD1. CDR1 is MNHNS, CDR2 SASEGT, per germline. Unmatched junction bases numbered 2, after V lost 1 base and J lost 6 bases. The CDR3 is 15 residues long. CDR3 sequence reads: CASSEEGTGGNEQFF. CDR3 nucleotides: TGTGCCAGCAGTGAAGAGGGGACAGGGGGCAATGAGCAGTTCTTC.

This sequence joins TRBV15 and TRBJ2-7, with 9 bases that match TRBD1. V was clipped by 5 bases and J by 4 bases; unmatched bases: 9. CDR1 is LNHNV, CDR2 YYDKDF, per germline (reference sequence). The CDR3 is 15 amino acids. The CDR3 region has the DNA TGTGCCACCAGCGACCGAGGGGACAGGGAATACGAGCAGTACTTC. Its translation is CATSDRGDREYEQYF. Complete variable domain (other parts from reference TRBV15 and TRBJ2-7): DAMVIQNPRYQVTQFGKPVTLSCSQTLNHNVMYWYQQKSSQAPKLLFHYYDKDFNNEADTPDNFQSRRPNTSFCFLDIRSPGLGDTAMYLCATSDRGDREYEQYFGPGTRLTVT.

The V gene is TRBV27, the J gene TRBJ1-1, with D uncertain. Germline lookup yields CDR1 MNHEY and CDR2 SMNVEV (reference sequence). Trimming removed 2 bases from V and 2 bases from J, with 6 bases in between. This CDR3 region has 13 residues. CDR3 loop: CASSLNLNTEAFF. The CDR3 DNA sequence: TGTGCCAGCAGTTTAAACCTTAACACTGAAGCTTTCTTT.

The chain has TRBV27 and TRBJ1-1, with D perhaps matching TRBD1 (5 bases). Per the germline V gene, CDR1 is MNHEY and CDR2 is SMNVEV (reference sequence). V was clipped by 6 bases and J by 0 bases, with 14 bases between them. The CDR3 consists of 15 residues. The CDR3 loop is CASRDNRRLNTEAFF. The DNA of the CDR3 is TGTGCCAGCAGGGATAACAGGAGGTTGAACACTGAAGCTTTCTTT.

This chain connects TRBV5-1 to TRBJ2-1; TRBD2 matches 9 bases. This CDR3 has 15 amino acids. Trimming cost V 5 bases and J 8 bases; bases outside gene matches: 11. Germline assignment: CDR1 SGHRS and CDR2 YFSETQ. As DNA, the CDR3 is TGCGCCAGCAGGTTCACTAGCGGGCGTAGCGATGAGCAGTTCTTC. Amino acid sequence: CASRFTSGRSDEQFF.

The chain links TRBV5-5 to TRBJ1-2; no definite D call. The CDR3 is made up of 15 amino acids. V lost 0 bases and J lost 5, with 14 bases in between. The germline gives CDR1 SGHKS, CDR2 YYEKEE (reference sequence). The DNA of the CDR3 is TGTGCCAGCAGCTTGGTAGGAGGACCATCTTATGGCTACACCTTC. Its translation is CASSLVGGPSYGYTF.

The chain uses TRBV9 and TRBJ1-5, with D possibly being TRBD1 (6 bases). Deletions cut 3 bases from V and 3 bases from J, with 10 bases between. Germline V CDR1 and CDR2: SGDLS, YYNGEE. The CDR3 covers 14 residues. Here the CDR3 DNA reads TGTGCCAGCAGCGAAGGACAGACCAATCAGCCCCAGCATTTT. Translation gives CASSEGQTNQPQHF.

This chain uses TRBV19 with TRBJ2-2, with 7 positions matching TRBD1. The CDR3 totals 15 residues. Trimming at V came to 5 bases and at J to 4 bases, leaving 7 bases not matched to a gene. Germline values: CDR1 LNHDA, CDR2 SQIVND (reference sequence). The CDR3 bases are TGTGCCAGTAGTTTAACCGGGACAGCCACCGGGGAGCTGTTTTTT. Its protein product is CASSLTGTATGELFF.